This is a list of T cell receptor beta chains from one sample in a study of blood T cell repertoires in COVID-19. Method: immunoSEQ multiplex PCR; TCRdb's copy keeps in-frame clones and lacks some. The data contain 75,000 to 100,000 clones, 87% of them singletons. Sequencing input: peripheral blood. These receptors were obtained from a human donor in a cohort sampled during active COVID-19. The CDR3 runs from the conserved cysteine through the conserved F or W. A D gene is named only where the DNA matches it firmly. The size field is filled for only some rows; it gives once, few, many or a size class.

V,D,size,length,J,CDR3,DNA
TRBV6-6,TRBD2,NA,14,TRBJ2-1,CASSYAGGGNEQFF,TGTGCCAGCAGTTACGCGGGAGGAGGGAATGAGCAGTTCTTC
TRBV18,TRBD1,NA,14,TRBJ1-2,CASSPGTATYGYTF,TGTGCCAGCTCACCAGGGACAGCAACCTATGGCTACACCTTC
TRBV4-1,NA,NA,16,TRBJ2-7,CASSQAREPGSYEQYF,TGCGCCAGCAGCCAAGCCAGAGAGCCGGGATCCTACGAGCAGTACTTC
TRBV10-3,NA,NA,12,TRBJ2-1,CAALGGGNEQFF,TGTGCCGCTCTCGGTGGGGGGAATGAGCAGTTCTTC
TRBV7-7,TRBD2,NA,15,TRBJ2-7,CASSPGLAGVHEQYF,TGTGCTAGCAGCCCCGGACTAGCGGGAGTCCACGAGCAGTACTTC
TRBV15,NA,NA,17,TRBJ2-3,CATSRDLRLGGADTQYF,TGTGCCACCAGCAGAGATCTGAGGCTTGGGGGCGCAGATACGCAGTATTTT
TRBV3-1/TRBV3-2,TRBD2,once,16,TRBJ2-1,CASSHARLAGEDEQFF,TGTGCCAGCAGCCACGCTAGACTAGCGGGAGAGGATGAGCAGTTCTTC
TRBV9,NA,NA,13,TRBJ1-5,CASSVSVDQPQHF,TGTGCCAGCAGCGTCTCGGTGGATCAGCCCCAGCATTTT
TRBV6-5,NA,once,15,TRBJ1-4,CASRGVQGRNEKLFF,TGTGCCAGCAGGGGTGTACAGGGAAGAAATGAAAAACTGTTTTTT
TRBV23-1,TRBD1,NA,20,TRBJ1-6,CASSQSPSGTGYDYNSPLHF,TGCGCCAGCAGTCAATCCCCGTCTGGGACAGGATATGACTATAATTCACCCCTCCACTTT
TRBV20-1,NA,NA,13,TRBJ1-5,CSASVGVGQPQHF,TGCAGTGCTAGTGTAGGGGTTGGTCAGCCCCAGCATTTT
TRBV7-3,NA,few,15,TRBJ2-2,CASSLNGGNTGELFF,TGTGCCAGCAGCTTAAATGGAGGGAACACCGGGGAGCTGTTTTTT
TRBV7-3,NA,NA,14,TRBJ2-2,CASSGQPNTGELFF,TGTGCCAGCAGCGGACAGCCGAACACCGGGGAGCTGTTTTTT
TRBV27,TRBD2,NA,16,TRBJ2-1,CASSLYSGRTSGEQFF,TGTGCCAGCAGTTTATACAGCGGGAGGACGTCGGGTGAGCAGTTCTTC
TRBV27,TRBD2,NA,17,TRBJ2-5,CASSDPWTSGAQETQYF,TGTGCCAGCAGTGATCCTTGGACTAGCGGGGCTCAAGAGACCCAGTACTTC
TRBV4-3,TRBD1,NA,15,TRBJ1-1,CASSQETGENTEAFF,TGCGCCAGCAGCCAAGAGACAGGGGAGAACACTGAAGCTTTCTTT
TRBV7-9,TRBD1,NA,14,TRBJ2-7,CASSLGQGAYEQYF,TGTGCCAGCAGCTTGGGACAGGGGGCCTACGAGCAGTACTTC
TRBV25-1,NA,NA,14,TRBJ1-4,CASSEGPTNEKLFF,TGTGCCAGCAGTGAGGGGCCAACTAATGAAAAACTGTTTTTT
TRBV4-1,NA,NA,14,TRBJ1-1,CASSQVVTYTEAFF,TGCGCCAGCAGCCAAGTAGTGACTTACACTGAAGCTTTCTTT
TRBV19,TRBD1,NA,15,TRBJ2-7,CASSTLGTGGNEQYF,TGTGCCAGTAGTACCCTCGGGACAGGGGGGAACGAGCAGTACTTC
TRBV7-2,TRBD2,NA,15,TRBJ2-7,CASRPRLAGTYEQYF,TGTGCCAGCAGGCCCCGGCTAGCGGGAACCTACGAGCAGTACTTC
TRBV6-4,TRBD2,NA,15,TRBJ2-3,CASSPGTSRPDTQYF,TGTGCCAGCAGTCCCGGGACTAGCCGGCCGGATACGCAGTATTTT
TRBV15,NA,NA,14,TRBJ2-7,CATSREQGPHEQYF,TGTGCCACCAGCAGGGAACAGGGCCCCCACGAGCAGTACTTC
TRBV27,NA,once,15,TRBJ2-1,CASAKSWSSYNEQFF,TGTGCCAGCGCAAAAAGTTGGAGCTCCTACAATGAGCAGTTCTTC
TRBV19,TRBD1,once,15,TRBJ2-3,CASARTGGFTDTQYF,TGTGCCAGTGCCAGGACAGGCGGGTTCACAGATACGCAGTATTTT
TRBV21-1,NA,NA,16,TRBJ2-3,CASSQSPGCSTDTQYF,TGTGCCAGCAGCCAGAGTCCCGGGTGTAGCACAGATACGCAGTATTTT
TRBV10-3,NA,NA,12,TRBJ2-7,CAISDHNYEQYF,TGTGCCATCAGTGACCACAACTACGAGCAGTACTTC